The clone carrying this T cell receptor beta chain has a count of ten or more. The antigen is undetermined. These data belong to a study of T-cell memory formation after mild COVID-19. Study summary: TCR clusters mostly belonged to single donors. Overall study results and limits: In second-wave clones peaking day 37, SARS-CoV-2 specificity remained unconfirmed.

Via MiXCR, TCRdb re-called the 5' RACE reads, giving one row per CDR3 protein. The profile covers around 390,000 distinct CDR3 sequences, with roughly 15% appearing a single time and roughly a fifth taken by the ten largest. Per the germline V gene, CDR1 is MNHEY and CDR2 is SVGAGI. The CDR3 has 16 residues. V shed 4 bases and J shed 6 bases, with 16 bases lying between them. This receptor was identified in a man aged 18 to 30 who had mild COVID-19 (a few samples of this study predate the infection). Cell type and time point are not known. Sequencing was performed on PBMCs or a T cell subset sorted from them (not recorded which). This chain joins TRBV6-5 and TRBJ1-6, with D tentatively TRBD1 (5 bases). CDR3 DNA sequence: TGTGCCAGCAGTTCGAGGGCAGGGTCCGGTAATTCACCCCTCCACTTT. Amino acids: CASSSRAGSGNSPLHF.